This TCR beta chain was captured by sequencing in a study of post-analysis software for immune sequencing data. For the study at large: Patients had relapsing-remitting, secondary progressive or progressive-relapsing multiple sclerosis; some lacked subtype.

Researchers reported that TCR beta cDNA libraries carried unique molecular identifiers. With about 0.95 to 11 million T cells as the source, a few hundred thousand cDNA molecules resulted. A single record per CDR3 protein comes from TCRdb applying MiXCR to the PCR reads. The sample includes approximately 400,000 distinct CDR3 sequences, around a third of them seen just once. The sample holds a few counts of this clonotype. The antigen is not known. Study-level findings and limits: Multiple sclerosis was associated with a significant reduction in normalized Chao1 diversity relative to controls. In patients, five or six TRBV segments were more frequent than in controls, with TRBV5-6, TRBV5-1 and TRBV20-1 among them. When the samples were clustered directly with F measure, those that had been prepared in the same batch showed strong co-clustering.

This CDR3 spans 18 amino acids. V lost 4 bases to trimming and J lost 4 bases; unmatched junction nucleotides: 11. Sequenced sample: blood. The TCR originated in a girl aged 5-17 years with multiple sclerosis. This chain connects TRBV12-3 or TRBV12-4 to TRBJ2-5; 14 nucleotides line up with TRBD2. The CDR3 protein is CASSSTRTSGGLTETQYF. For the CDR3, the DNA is TGTGCCAGCAGTTCAACCCGGACTAGCGGGGGGCTCACAGAGACCCAGTACTTC.